This TCR beta chain was found in a study of T cells in Graves' hyperthyroidism and ophthalmopathy. Study-wide results and limits: The majority of expanded thyroid clonotypes above 0.001 also appeared in blood.

Germline lookup yields CDR1 DFQATT and CDR2 SNEGSKA (reference sequence). Trimming removed 6 bases from V and 6 bases from J, with 18 bases in between. There are 14 residues in the CDR3. Amplified TCR beta CDR3 regions came from RNA transcripts. The HTBI primer set drove a first-round RT-PCR of the TCR CDR3. Each CDR3 protein is one row after TCRdb ran MiXCR on the multiplex PCR reads. The sample has roughly 420,000 distinct CDR3 sequences, around 15% seen once; the top ten hold 5% to 6%. The count of this clonotype is one. Its target is unknown. The source is a woman aged 18 to 35 with Graves' hyperthyroidism. The rearrangement uses TRBV20-1 and TRBJ1-5, with a tentative D call TRBD1 (6 bases). The specimen was blood. This CDR3 is CSAIRQVGGQPQHF. The CDR3 bases are TGCAGTGCCATACGACAGGTGGGGGGTCAGCCCCAGCATTTT.